This T cell receptor beta chain was sequenced during a study of shared clonotypes between healthy human individuals (dated by TCRdb to between 2020 and 2021). Study-wide context: A couple of women and a few men aged 18 to 49 years were included in the cohort. Between about 0.9 and 10 billion PBMCs per donor were obtained by leukapheresis. The study deeply sequenced blood TCR repertoires of five healthy adults to estimate repertoire size and the extent of clonotype sharing between individuals. To increase sequencing depth and limit assay-specific biases, TCR repertoire library preparation and sequencing were carried out by different laboratories using diverse techniques. For each donor, CD4 naive and CD4 memory were each run on three plates, CD8 naive on two plates, and CD8 memory on one plate.

Turning to this clone: Its antigen is unknown. No much larger clone is present one base from it, and per-base qualities are unavailable.

Healthy HIV-negative adults with no recently reported acute infections or vaccinations were included as donors. Every donor was a Caucasian adult residing in Nashville, Tennessee, USA. Magnetic negative selection was used to enrich CD4+ T cells, after which naive cells were positively selected on CD45RA and the negative fraction became the memory subset. Blood was obtained by leukapheresis, after which PBMCs were separated by Ficoll-Histopaque density gradient centrifugation and cryopreserved in liquid nitrogen vapor phase. Purity and quantity of every magnetically sorted T cell population were checked by analytical flow cytometry. Genomic DNA was isolated from every sorted fraction and measured by UV absorbance on a Nanodrop 2000c. The CDR3 spans 13 residues, from the cysteine through the phenylalanine. The only DNA kept is the CDR3, 39 bases in frame from the first base. V gives up 7 bases and J gives up 1 base, and the segment between their germline ends measures 11 bases. Looking up the germline V gene yields CDR1 SGHRS and CDR2 YFSETQ.

Findings and caveats that apply to the study as a whole: Pairwise subsampling led to the expectation that sequencing depth would affect the degree of clonotype sharing among donors. Compared with non-shared clonotypes, clonotypes shared by all four sorted-subset donors had higher generation probabilities. Sharing across a few donors was observed for approximately 5% of naive CD4, over 3% of naive CD8, around 2.5% of memory CD4, and about 0.4% of memory CD8 clonotypes. Estimated clonotype richness was generally larger for naive than for memory subsets. Rarefaction of sorted-subset datasets indicated incomplete sequencing despite the large sequencing depth. Only blood was sampled, and tissue TCR repertoires likely differ from those in blood. The small number of donors limited the genetic and exposure-history diversity represented.

Using the deep immunoSEQ assay, multiplex PCR amplified TCR CDR3 regions from genomic DNA. Extracted genomic DNA from each cell subset was spread evenly across all wells of several immunoSEQ 96-well plates, with each plate serving as a replicate. Each replicate PCR for sorted subsets received about 220 ng genomic DNA, equal to about 30,000 T cell genomes. The purified libraries were quantified using a Qubit 3.0 fluorometer, sized with a Bioanalyzer 2100, and then quantified again using the KAPA Library Quantification kit. Every immunoSEQ 96-well plate was sequenced on a dedicated single-read 150-cycle Illumina NextSeq 550 flow cell. On the study's bioinformatics: Because only junctional sequences without quality scores were contained in the immunoSEQ output, filtering matching that applied to full-length reads could not be performed. To assign V/J genes and CDR3, sequences were annotated against IMGT germline references using PyIR, a Python wrapper for IgBLAST v1.9. Reads were filtered out if the reads had weak V/J assignments (E-value above 1e-6), no CDR3, stop codons, out-of-frame junctions, or ambiguous translated residues. V3J clonotypes were defined by identical inferred V gene, J gene, and CDR3 amino acid sequence. The percentage overlap between two repertoires was calculated by dividing the number of shared unique clonotypes by the size of the smaller repertoire. RTK rarefaction, the Chao1 estimator, and Recon v2.1 estimates of unobserved clonotypes were used to assess repertoire richness. Generation probabilities for all TCRbeta clonotypes obtained by the gDNA method from several donors were computed using OLGA. Sourced from immuneACCESS, this table was stored by TCRdb with only in-frame sequences that have V and J called. A share of the clones is absent; for the studies checked, an unresolved V gene accounts for under half, and the remainder has no known explanation. For V, J and clone size, that table is used; D and trimming come from the DNA. Here the sample has almost 750,000 clones; 72% occur a single time. The ten largest clones add up to under 2% of the sample.

Sequences were obtained from memory CD4+ T cells sorted from blood. The cell subset or site label on this specimen signifies: CD45RA-negative fraction. The sequence came from a young woman in good health. The chain joins TRBV5-1 to TRBJ1-2, with no D gene named confidently. The DNA sequence follows: TGCGCCAGCCGGGCGAACAGTAACTATGGCTACACCTTC. It is translated as CASRANSNYGYTF.